This is a list of T cell receptor beta chains from one sample in a study of T cells after posttransplantation cyclophosphamide. Using immunoSEQ multiplex PCR, the repertoire was profiled, and TCRdb retains in-frame clones only, with some absent. This sample yields fewer than 25,000 clones, of which around 88% are seen a single time; 6.3% belongs to the top ten. Sequencing was performed on PBMCs. The receptors were gathered from a woman aged 55 to 70 with a blood cancer, CMV-positive, and with a related stem cell donor. The CDR3 runs from the conserved cysteine through the conserved F or W. The D gene is left open where the match is weak. Rows give clone size only sometimes, using once, few, many, or a class for an expanded clone.

few	TRBJ1-3	TRBD1	TRBV7-9	TGTGCCAGCAGGAGACAGGGATCCCGAAACACCATATATTTT	CASRRQGSRNTIYF
.	TRBJ1-4	.	TRBV6-1	TGTGCCAGCAGCGAGCGACGGCGATCTAATGAAAAACTGTTTTTT	CASSERRRSNEKLFF
.	TRBJ2-2	TRBD2	TRBV6-1	TGTGCCACCCAGCGGGAGGGCCCCGGGGAGCTGTTTTTT	CATQREGPGELFF
once	TRBJ2-1	.	TRBV10-3	TGTGCCATCAGGGCACTGTTAACTAACAATGAGCAGTTCTTC	CAIRALLTNNEQFF
.	TRBJ2-7	TRBD1	TRBV18	TGTGCCAGCTCACCGATGAGGGACAGATCCTCCTACGAGCAGTACTTC	CASSPMRDRSSYEQYF
.	TRBJ2-1	TRBD2	TRBV30	TGTGCCTGGAGTTCTGGCGGGAGTTTAATCAATGAGCAGTTCTTC	CAWSSGGSLINEQFF
once	TRBJ2-5	TRBD2	TRBV29-1	TGCAGCGTTGTGGGACTAGCAGAGACCCAGTACTTC	CSVVGLAETQYF
.	TRBJ2-3	TRBD2	TRBV11-2	TGTGCCAGCAGCTTAGTGGGCCTAGCGGGGCCGAGCACAGATACGCAGTATTTT	CASSLVGLAGPSTDTQYF
once	TRBJ2-1	.	TRBV7-9	TGTGCCAGCAGCTCCTTTGGCGGCAATGAGCAGTTCTTC	CASSSFGGNEQFF
.	TRBJ2-1	TRBD1	TRBV19	TGTGCCAGTAGTTGGGACAGCTACAATGAGCAGTTCTTC	CASSWDSYNEQFF
.	TRBJ1-2	.	TRBV7-2	TGTGCCAGCAGCTTGAGGGCAGGGGAATTTTATGGCTACACCTTC	CASSLRAGEFYGYTF
.	TRBJ2-1	.	TRBV30	TGTGCCTGGAGTAATTCCGGGACAAACAATGAGCAGTTCTTC	CAWSNSGTNNEQFF
.	TRBJ2-5	.	TRBV2	TGTGCCAGCAGGGGGCCGGGTACTGGAACCCAGTACTTC	CASRGPGTGTQYF
.	TRBJ1-5	TRBD1	TRBV6-7	TGTGCCAGCAGTTACTCGACACAGGGGAATCAGCCCCAGCATTTT	CASSYSTQGNQPQHF
.	TRBJ2-2	TRBD2	TRBV30	TGTGCCTTACTAGCGGGCACCGGGGAGCTGTTTTTT	CALLAGTGELFF